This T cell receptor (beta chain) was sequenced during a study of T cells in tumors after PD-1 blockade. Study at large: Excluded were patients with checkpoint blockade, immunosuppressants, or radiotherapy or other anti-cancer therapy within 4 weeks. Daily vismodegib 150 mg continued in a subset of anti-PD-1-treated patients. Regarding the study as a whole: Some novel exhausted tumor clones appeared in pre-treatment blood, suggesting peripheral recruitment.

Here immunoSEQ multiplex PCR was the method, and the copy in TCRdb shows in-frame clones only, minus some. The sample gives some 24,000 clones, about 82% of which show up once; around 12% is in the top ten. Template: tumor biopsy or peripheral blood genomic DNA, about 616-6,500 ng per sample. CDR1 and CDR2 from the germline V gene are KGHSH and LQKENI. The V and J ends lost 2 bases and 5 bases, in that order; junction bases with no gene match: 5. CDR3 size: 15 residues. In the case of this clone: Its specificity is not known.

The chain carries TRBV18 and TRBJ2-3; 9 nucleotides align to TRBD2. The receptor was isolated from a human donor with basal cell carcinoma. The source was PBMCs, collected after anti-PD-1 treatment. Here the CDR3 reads CASSPRAGGGDTQYF. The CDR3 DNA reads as TGTGCCAGCTCACCAAGAGCGGGGGGAGGAGATACGCAGTATTTT.